This T cell receptor (beta chain) comes out of a study of blood T cell repertoires in COVID-19. This table comes from immunoSEQ multiplex PCR, and its TCRdb copy is limited to in-frame clones, with some not included. Among about 150,000 clones listed, roughly four fifths were seen once. This clone has only a few counts. Trimming took 0 bases from V and 6 from J; bases not matched to a gene: 6. Germline V CDR1 and CDR2: LNHNV, YYDKDF (reference sequence). There are 16 residues in the CDR3. The chain recombines TRBV15 with TRBJ2-1; 9 bases match TRBD2. The sequenced sample was peripheral blood. This clonotype was sampled from a human donor with acute or convalescent COVID-19. The donor label of this sample is uncertain. DNA for the CDR3: TGTGCCACCAGCAGAGAGGGGACTAGCCGGCGCAATGAGCAGTTCTTC. Residues: CATSREGTSRRNEQFF. Filled out from reference TRBV15 and TRBJ2-1, the complete variable domain reads DAMVIQNPRYQVTQFGKPVTLSCSQTLNHNVMYWYQQKSSQAPKLLFHYYDKDFNNEADTPDNFQSRRPNTSFCFLDIRSPGLGDTAMYLCATSREGTSRRNEQFFGPGTRLTVL.